One and the same sample provided the 26 T cell receptor beta chains below, sequenced in a study of cytomegalovirus exposure and HLA in healthy donors. Method: immunoSEQ multiplex PCR; TCRdb's copy keeps in-frame clones and lacks some. The data contain some 100,000 clones, roughly 90% of them singletons. Material for sequencing was PBMCs. These receptors all stem from a young woman in good health and CMV-seronegative.

The chain recombines TRBV9 with TRBJ1-5; 9 bases are shared with TRBD1. The trim removed 3 bases at V and 9 bases at J, leaving 10 bases unmatched. The CDR3 spans 15 residues. Germline V gene data show CDR1 as SGDLS and CDR2 as YYNGEE. The CDR3 sequence: CASSAGTGKFGPQHF. DNA for the CDR3: TGTGCCAGCAGCGCCGGGACAGGGAAATTTGGGCCCCAGCATTTT.

This chain connects TRBV18 to TRBJ2-1, with 9 nucleotides matching TRBD1. CDR3 length: 17 residues. Trimming took 3 bases from V and 3 from J; bases not matched to a gene: 9. Germline assignment: CDR1 KGHSH and CDR2 LQKENI. The CDR3, as DNA: TGTGCCAGCTCACCCCGCCCAGGGACAGGGCGCTACAATGAGCAGTTCTTC. It specifies CASSPRPGTGRYNEQFF.

The chain employs TRBV4-3 and TRBJ2-7; TRBD2 agrees at 14 bases. V was clipped by 0 bases and J by 10 bases; unmatched bases: 8. The CDR3 runs 16 residues. Germline CDR1 is LGHNA and CDR2 is YSLEER. This CDR3 reads CASSQDWGTSGGPQYF. The CDR3 DNA reads as TGCGCCAGCAGCCAAGATTGGGGGACTAGCGGGGGTCCTCAGTACTTC.

The genes are TRBV9 and TRBJ2-7; D possibly corresponds to TRBD1 (6 bases). From germline, CDR1 is SGDLS and CDR2 YYNGEE. V was shortened by 0 bases and J by 0 bases, with 22 bases between the two germline ends. There are 19 residues in the CDR3. The DNA for the CDR3 is TGTGCCAGCAGCGTAGAGGGGGTTTACAGGCCACTTAGCTCCTACGAGCAGTACTTC. Amino acids: CASSVEGVYRPLSSYEQYF. The entire variable domain, with the rest obtained from reference TRBV9 and TRBJ2-7, is as follows: DSGVTQTPKHLITATGQRVTLRCSPRSGDLSVYWYQQSLDQGLQFLIQYYNGEERAKGNILERFSAQQFPDLHSELNLSSLELGDSALYFCASSVEGVYRPLSSYEQYFGPGTRLTVT.

J is TRBJ1-4 and V is TRBV28; D is uncertain. The germline CDR1 and CDR2 sequences are MDHEN and SYDVKM. This CDR3 region has 14 residues. Deletions cut 3 bases from V and 8 bases from J, with 13 bases between. CDR3 in DNA: TGTGCCAGCAGTTTCCCGGGATTAGGGGAAAAACTGTTTTTT. It is translated as CASSFPGLGEKLFF.

The chain has TRBV28 and TRBJ1-2; D call uncertain. Trimming left V 8 bases short and J 0 bases short, with 10 bases between. This CDR3 comprises 13 residues. Germline CDR1 is MDHEN and CDR2 is SYDVKM. This CDR3 reads CASLSTANYGYTF. The CDR3, as DNA: TGTGCCAGCCTTTCAACAGCTAACTATGGCTACACCTTC.

This clone was recorded only once. The CDR3 region is CASFSGVYEQYF. CDR3 nucleotides: TGTGCCAGCTTTTCGGGAGTCTACGAGCAGTACTTC. The V and J genes are TRBV27 and TRBJ2-7; tentatively, D is TRBD2 (6 bases). The CDR3 totals 12 residues. The V gene lost 8 bases and the J gene lost 3 bases, with 11 bases spanning the gap. CDR1 is MNHEY and CDR2 is SMNVEV in the germline V gene (reference sequence).

The rearrangement joins TRBV7-9 to TRBJ1-3; TRBD1 aligns across 8 bases. The germline gives CDR1 SEHNR, CDR2 FQNEAQ (reference sequence). This CDR3 comprises 15 residues. Losses at the gene ends were 2 bases for V and 2 bases for J; bases not matched to a gene: 2. CDR3 loop: CASSLSQGAGNTIYF. CDR3 DNA: TGTGCCAGCAGCTTATCACAGGGGGCTGGAAACACCATATATTTT.

This chain uses TRBV4-3 with TRBJ2-7; the D is unclear. V shed 3 bases and J shed 5 bases, with 8 bases lying between them. CDR1 LGHNA and CDR2 YSLEER come from the germline V gene. CDR3 length: 12 residues. CDR3 bases: TGCGCCAGCAGCCATTCCTCAGACGAGCAGTACTTC. Amino acids: CASSHSSDEQYF.

This clone was seen once. This rearrangement joins TRBV4-3 to TRBJ2-7, with 8 bases fitting TRBD2. J lost 2 bases, V lost 1 base, and 4 bases had no gene match. The CDR3 runs 15 residues. Germline values: CDR1 LGHNA, CDR2 YSLEER. The CDR3 spells CASSQGAGGAYEQYF. CDR3 DNA: TGCGCCAGCAGCCAAGGTGCGGGAGGAGCCTACGAGCAGTACTTC.

V and J are TRBV28 and TRBJ1-2, with a possible D match to TRBD1 (6 bases). Deletions cut 6 bases from V and 8 bases from J, with 16 bases between. This CDR3 is built from 13 residues. Germline V lookup: CDR1 MDHEN, CDR2 SYDVKM. This CDR3 is CASSLYRARGYTF. The CDR3 DNA is TGTGCCAGCAGCCTATACAGGGCGCGAGGCTACACCTTC.

Note on this clone: The junction and the germline gene differ at one end; a read error may be behind it. The CDR3 sequence: CASTLDSGRETQYF. DNA of the CDR3: TGCGCCAGCACCTTGGACAGTGGGCGAGAGACCCAGTACTTC. The J gene is TRBJ2-5, the V gene TRBV5-1, with D perhaps matching TRBD1 (6 bases). The germline gives CDR1 SGHRS, CDR2 YFSETQ. The CDR3 consists of 14 residues.

The chain employs TRBV11-3 and TRBJ2-1; 7 bases line up with TRBD1. The CDR3 consists of 15 residues. The trim removed 5 bases at V and 0 bases at J, leaving 4 bases unmatched. Germline CDR1 and CDR2: SGHNT and YENEEA. CDR3 DNA sequence: TGTGCCAGCAGCCAACAGGGGAGCTCCTACAATGAGCAGTTCTTC. Residues: CASSQQGSSYNEQFF. The variable domain in full, with the rest retrieved from reference TRBV11-3 and TRBJ2-1, is EAGVVQSPRYKIIEKKQPVAFWCNPISGHNTLYWYLQNLGQGPELLIRYENEEAVDDSQLPKDRFSAERLKGVDSTLKIQPAELGDSAVYLCASSQQGSSYNEQFFGPGTRLTVL.

The chain uses TRBV7-6 and TRBJ1-2; D remains ambiguous. CDR1 and CDR2 (germline): SGHVS, FNYEAQ. CDR3 size: 13 residues. V lost 4 bases and J lost 8, with 14 bases in between. The CDR3 sequence: CASSSSPSSGYTF. The DNA for the CDR3 is TGTGCCAGCAGCTCTAGTCCTTCATCGGGCTACACCTTC.

This sequence joins TRBV27 and TRBJ1-2; 7 nucleotides line up with TRBD1. Per the germline V gene, CDR1 is MNHEY and CDR2 is SMNVEV (reference sequence). Trimming took 2 bases from V and 8 from J; bases not matched to a gene: 8. The CDR3 is made up of 14 amino acids. CDR3 sequence reads: CASSLPAGGSGYTF. The CDR3 DNA sequence: TGTGCCAGCAGTTTACCAGCAGGGGGGAGCGGCTACACCTTC.

The chain carries TRBV5-1 and TRBJ2-7; 10 bases agree with TRBD2. After removal of 1 base from V and 7 bases from J, the junction contained 8 bases not matched to a gene. Germline CDR1 SGHRS, CDR2 YFSETQ. The CDR3 has 15 residues. Written as DNA, the CDR3 is TGCGCCAGCAGCTTGTTTCTAGCGGGAGAACAGGAGCAGTACTTC. The encoded protein is CASSLFLAGEQEQYF.

As regards this clone: This specimen includes other DNA sequences encoding the same CDR3. The chain carries TRBV9 and TRBJ2-1, with 9 bases fitting TRBD2. Germline CDR1 reads SGDLS; CDR2 reads YYNGEE. V was pared by 0 bases and J by 7 bases, with 2 bases of the junction left unmatched. The CDR3 is made up of 14 amino acids. CDR3 DNA: TGTGCCAGCAGCGTAGGCGGGAGGGGGAATGAGCAGTTCTTC. It encodes CASSVGGRGNEQFF.

This chain joins TRBV7-2 and TRBJ1-2; 9 bases are shared with TRBD1. The trim removed 5 bases at V and 3 bases at J, leaving 4 bases unmatched. CDR3 length equals 14 residues. Germline CDR1 SGHTA, CDR2 FQGNSA. DNA of the CDR3: TGTGCCAGCAGCCCCTGGACAGGGGACTATGGCTACACCTTC. This translates into CASSPWTGDYGYTF.

J is TRBJ1-1 and V is TRBV18; TRBD1 matches at 9 bases. Trimming at V came to 2 bases and at J to 0 bases, leaving 22 bases not matched to a gene. The CDR3 covers 22 residues. Germline CDR1 and CDR2: KGHSH and LQKENI. CDR3 residues: CASSPTRFTGGTSYRMNTEAFF. In DNA, the CDR3 is TGTGCCAGCTCACCAACTCGCTTTACAGGGGGCACATCTTATAGGATGAACACTGAAGCTTTCTTT.

The V and J genes are TRBV5-6 and TRBJ1-1, with 9 bases fitting TRBD1. The length of the CDR3 is 19 residues. After removal of 3 bases from V and 7 bases from J, the junction contained 22 bases not matched to a gene. CDR1 is SGHDT and CDR2 is YYEEEE in the germline V gene. This CDR3 is CASSYRASGTGKGWVEAFF. The CDR3 bases are TGTGCCAGCAGCTACCGGGCCTCCGGGACAGGGAAAGGCTGGGTTGAAGCTTTCTTT.

The chain employs TRBV7-2 and TRBJ1-1; D gene ambiguous. This CDR3 spans 15 amino acids. Trimming pared 1 base from V and 6 bases from J, leaving 15 bases between. Germline loops: CDR1 SGHTA, CDR2 FQGNSA. The CDR3 nucleotides read TGTGCCAGCAGCTTAGTACGCGCGATCGGGGCTGAAGCTTTCTTT. Amino acid sequence: CASSLVRAIGAEAFF.

The gene calls are TRBV11-2 and TRBJ1-4; no definite D call. The CDR3 is 13 residues long. Between the trimmed V and J ends, which lost 1 base and 8 bases, there was a span of 8 bases. The V gene's germline CDR1 is SGHAT and CDR2 FQNNGV. The chain's CDR3 is CASSLGRQEKLFF. CDR3 coding DNA: TGTGCCAGCAGCTTAGGCAGGCAAGAAAAACTGTTTTTT.

This clone occurred a few times. This chain connects TRBV2 to TRBJ2-5; D is perhaps TRBD2 (5 bases). V was cut by 6 bases and J by 3 bases, with 11 bases left in between. The germline CDR1 and CDR2 sequences are SNHLY and FYNNEI. This CDR3 contains 13 residues. For the CDR3, the DNA is TGTGCCAGCAGATTCACTAGGGAAGAGACCCAGTACTTC. Its protein is CASRFTREETQYF.

This chain uses TRBV5-4 with TRBJ2-7, with a weak D call TRBD1 (5 bases). Trimming left V 7 bases short and J 1 base short, with 12 bases between. The CDR3 spans 13 residues. Per the germline V gene, CDR1 is SGHNT and CDR2 is YYREEE (reference sequence). CDR3 nucleotide sequence: TGTGCCAGCGGCGAGACAGATTCCTACGAGCAGTACTTC. Translating gives CASGETDSYEQYF.

The rearrangement links TRBV29-1 to TRBJ1-2; D is undetermined. The CDR3 has 11 amino acids. V was pared by 4 bases and J by 2 bases, with 5 bases between. The germline V gene encodes CDR1 SQVTM and CDR2 ANQGSEA. For the CDR3, the DNA is TGCAGCGTTGCAGGCAACTATGGCTACACCTTC. Its translation: CSVAGNYGYTF.

This sequence joins TRBV28 and TRBJ2-1, with a weak D call TRBD2 (6 bases). Germline V gives CDR1 MDHEN, CDR2 SYDVKM. The CDR3 is made up of 16 amino acids. The ends were cut back, 2 bases at V and 4 bases at J, with 15 bases in the middle. CDR3 region: CASSLVTGESYNEQFF. The CDR3 nucleotides are TGTGCCAGCAGTTTAGTTACGGGGGAGTCATACAATGAGCAGTTCTTC. The whole variable domain, filled in from reference TRBV28 and TRBJ2-1, reads DVKVTQSSRYLVKRTGEKVFLECVQDMDHENMFWYRQDPGLGLRLIYFSYDVKMKEKGDIPEGYSVSREKKERFSLILESASTNQTSMYLCASSLVTGESYNEQFFGPGTRLTVL.